These 32 T cell receptor beta chains were all obtained from the same sample, sequenced in a study of blood T cell repertoires in COVID-19. Using immunoSEQ multiplex PCR, the repertoire was profiled, and TCRdb retains in-frame clones only, with some absent. The sample lists roughly 80,000 clones, about 90% occurring once. Sequencing was carried out using peripheral blood. These receptors were obtained from a man aged 45 to 65 with active COVID-19.

The J gene is TRBJ1-4, the V gene TRBV5-1; D remains ambiguous. Germline loops: CDR1 SGHRS, CDR2 YFSETQ. With 0 bases removed from V and 3 bases from J, the gap between germline ends came to 6 bases. There are 14 residues in the CDR3. CDR3 bases: TGCGCCAGCAGCTTGGGGGCAGCTAATGAAAAACTGTTTTTT. It codes for CASSLGAANEKLFF.

V is TRBV2 and J is TRBJ1-1; D gene uncertain. From germline, CDR1 is SNHLY and CDR2 FYNNEI. V gave up 6 bases and J gave up 0 bases, with 11 bases separating them. The CDR3 consists of 14 residues. CDR3 protein: CASSSDTLNTEAFF. The CDR3, as DNA: TGTGCCAGCAGCTCTGACACCCTGAACACTGAAGCTTTCTTT.

V and J are TRBV7-8 and TRBJ1-3; no reliable D call. Germline V lookup: CDR1 SGHVS, CDR2 FQNEAQ. Trimming removed 1 base at V and 0 bases at J, with 10 bases between. The CDR3 runs to 16 residues. CDR3 loop: CASSLGASFSGNTIYF. CDR3 DNA sequence: TGTGCCAGCAGCTTAGGGGCGAGTTTCTCTGGAAACACCATATATTTT.

The rearrangement joins TRBV7-9 to TRBJ2-1; 15 bases match TRBD2. CDR1 is SEHNR, CDR2 FQNEAQ, per germline (reference sequence). The V and J ends lost 0 bases and 1 base, in that order; junction bases with no gene match: 1. The CDR3 runs to 18 residues. CDR3 region: CASSLAGLAGGSYNEQFF. CDR3 bases: TGTGCCAGCAGCTTAGCGGGACTAGCGGGAGGTTCCTACAATGAGCAGTTCTTC.

V gene TRBV5-4 combines with J gene TRBJ1-6; TRBD1 agrees at 9 bases. CDR3 length equals 18 residues. Trimming removed 4 bases from V and 1 base from J; junction bases left unmatched: 9. Per the germline V gene, CDR1 is SGHNT and CDR2 is YYREEE (reference sequence). This CDR3 reads CASSPGQGFSSYNSPLHF. DNA of the CDR3: TGTGCCAGCAGCCCGGGACAGGGCTTCAGTTCCTATAATTCACCCCTCCACTTT.

The chain has TRBV5-6 and TRBJ2-1; TRBD1 matches 8 bases. From germline, CDR1 is SGHDT and CDR2 YYEEEE. V lost 2 bases and J lost 5; bases outside the gene matches: 6. The CDR3 has 15 amino acids. The CDR3 nucleotides read TGTGCCAGCAGCTTCGACAGGGGTATCGACAATGAGCAGTTCTTC. Protein sequence: CASSFDRGIDNEQFF.

This chain connects TRBV28 to TRBJ2-5, with 7 bases fitting TRBD2. Germline CDR1 and CDR2: MDHEN and SYDVKM. V was pared by 6 bases and J by 5 bases, with 6 bases of the junction left unmatched. The CDR3 is 13 amino acids. CDR3 coding DNA: TGTGCCAGCAGCCCGCGGGGGACGGAGACCCAGTACTTC. Its translation: CASSPRGTETQYF.

This sequence joins TRBV30 and TRBJ2-1, with 8 nucleotides matching TRBD1. Looked up from germline, CDR1 is GTSNPN and CDR2 is SVGIG (reference sequence). The CDR3 length is 14 residues. The ends lost 3 bases at V and 7 bases at J; junction bases unmatched: 8. CDR3 in amino acids: CAWSATGGKNEQFF. The CDR3 DNA sequence: TGTGCCTGGAGCGCCACAGGGGGGAAGAATGAGCAGTTCTTC.

The chain joins TRBV5-4 to TRBJ2-7, with TRBD1 identical over 10 bases. This CDR3 is built from 14 residues. The trim removed 3 bases at V and 0 bases at J, leaving 0 bases unmatched. Germline CDR1 is SGHNT and CDR2 is YYREEE (reference sequence). This chain's CDR3 is CASSWDRGSYEQYF. The CDR3 coding sequence is TGTGCCAGCAGCTGGGACAGGGGCTCCTACGAGCAGTACTTC.

This clone was detected only once. The rearrangement joins TRBV23-1 to TRBJ2-4; D gene uncertain. TRBV23-1 is marked as an open reading frame, function uncertain. The CDR3 runs to 15 residues. Trimming pared 7 bases from V and 3 bases from J, leaving 16 bases between. The CDR3 reads CASTPGEVGKNIQYF. CDR3 DNA: TGCGCCAGCACTCCCGGAGAGGTAGGCAAAAACATTCAGTACTTC.

The CDR3 DNA follows: TGTGCCAGCAGTTACGGGACAGGGGGTAATTTACGGCAGTACTTC. It yields the protein CASSYGTGGNLRQYF. This sequence joins TRBV6-6 and TRBJ2-7; 11 bases map to TRBD1. Germline CDR1 MNHNY, CDR2 SVGAGI (reference sequence). The CDR3 runs to 15 residues. The V gene end was trimmed by 2 bases and the J gene end by 9 bases; junction bases not matched to a gene: 9.

The chain links TRBV5-1 to TRBJ2-3; 11 bases map to TRBD2. V lost 3 bases to trimming and J lost 5 bases; unmatched junction nucleotides: 5. Germline CDR1 SGHRS, CDR2 YFSETQ. The CDR3 totals 15 residues. The CDR3 region is CASSYSGGAVDTQYF. CDR3 in DNA: TGCGCCAGCAGCTATAGCGGGGGGGCAGTAGATACGCAGTATTTT.

This clone was observed once. In the same sample, other DNA sequences code for this CDR3. V usage is TRBV9 and J usage is TRBJ2-7, with D perhaps TRBD2 (5 bases). The CDR3 totals 12 residues. Germline CDR1 is SGDLS and CDR2 is YYNGEE. The V and J ends lost 2 bases and 4 bases respectively, with 7 bases between them. The CDR3 reads CASSVEGYEQYF. As DNA, the CDR3 is TGTGCCAGCAGCGTCGAGGGATACGAGCAGTACTTC.

J is TRBJ2-1 and V is TRBV5-5, with 7 bases matching TRBD1. J lost 2 bases, V lost 0 bases, and 2 bases had no gene match. This CDR3 has 15 residues. The V gene's germline CDR1 is SGHKS and CDR2 YYEKEE (reference sequence). For the CDR3, the DNA is TGTGCCAGCAGCTTGGGCCAGGGGGCCTACAATGAGCAGTTCTTC. It translates to CASSLGQGAYNEQFF.

The V and J genes are TRBV28 and TRBJ1-3, with 7 bases identical to TRBD1. V dropped 8 bases and J dropped 2; count of bases not matched to a gene: 6. CDR1 and CDR2 from the germline V gene are MDHEN and SYDVKM. The CDR3 sequence is 14 residues long. The CDR3 DNA reads as TGTGCCAGCTCGGGACAGAAGACTGGAAACACCATATATTTT. It translates to CASSGQKTGNTIYF.

The rearrangement joins TRBV7-9 to TRBJ2-3; no reliable D call. Trimming took off 4 bases at V and 0 bases at J, with 5 bases between the two ends. The CDR3 covers 13 residues. Germline V lookup: CDR1 SEHNR, CDR2 FQNEAQ (reference sequence). CDR3 DNA sequence: TGTGCCAGCAGCTCCCTGAGCACAGATACGCAGTATTTT. Its translation: CASSSLSTDTQYF. The variable domain in full, with the rest retrieved from reference TRBV7-9 and TRBJ2-3, is DTGVSQNPRHKITKRGQNVTFRCDPISEHNRLYWYRQTLGQGPEFLTYFQNEAQLEKSRLLSDRFSAERPKGSFSTLEIQRTEQGDSAMYLCASSSLSTDTQYFGPGTRLTVL.

This clone has only a few counts. This chain uses TRBV4-2 with TRBJ1-3; D is perhaps TRBD1 (5 bases). CDR3 length: 15 amino acids. The germline V gene encodes CDR1 LGHNA and CDR2 YNFKEQ. V lost 0 bases, J lost 4 bases, and 10 bases lay in between. The CDR3 DNA is TGTGCCAGCAGCCAAGAATGGCAGGGCGGAAACACCATATATTTT. Translation: CASSQEWQGGNTIYF.

The rearrangement links TRBV6-5 to TRBJ1-4; D is perhaps TRBD1 (5 bases). V was trimmed by 6 bases and J by 5 bases, leaving 16 bases between them. This CDR3 contains 15 residues. CDR1 and CDR2 from the germline V gene are MNHEY and SVGAGI. In DNA, the CDR3 is TGTGCCAGCAGGACACCGGGACTGGGGAATGAAAAACTGTTTTTT. It encodes CASRTPGLGNEKLFF.

This sequence joins TRBV5-6 and TRBJ1-2; TRBD1 matches at 7 bases. Germline assignment: CDR1 SGHDT and CDR2 YYEEEE. The CDR3 has 12 residues. With 4 bases clipped from V and 10 bases from J, the junction kept 7 bases outside the gene matches. The CDR3 spells CASSGATGNYTF. The DNA of the CDR3 is TGTGCCAGCAGCGGAGCGACAGGGAACTACACCTTC.

J is TRBJ2-3 and V is TRBV25-1, with D possibly matching TRBD2 (7 bases). CDR1 MGHDK and CDR2 SYGVNS come from the germline V gene. The length of the CDR3 is 17 residues. The V and J ends lost 2 bases and 0 bases respectively, with 15 bases between them. This CDR3 reads CASSEQRAGTSTDTQYF. For the CDR3, the DNA is TGTGCCAGCAGTGAACAACGAGCGGGGACAAGCACAGATACGCAGTATTTT.

The chain employs TRBV27 and TRBJ1-1, with D unclear. The CDR3 has 15 amino acids. V lost 5 bases to trimming and J lost 1 base, with 14 bases between them. Germline V lookup: CDR1 MNHEY, CDR2 SMNVEV (reference sequence). CDR3 sequence reads: CASSPLVERNTEAFF. The CDR3 region has the DNA TGTGCCAGCAGTCCACTTGTAGAAAGGAACACTGAAGCTTTCTTT.

The rearrangement uses TRBV10-3 and TRBJ1-2, with 7 bases lining up with TRBD1. Germline V CDR1 and CDR2: ENHRY, SYGVKD. This CDR3 comprises 17 residues. After removal of 6 bases from V and 2 bases from J, the junction contained 15 bases not matched to a gene. CDR3 sequence reads: CAISTATGPEPNYGYTF. The CDR3 DNA sequence: TGTGCCATCAGCACGGCGACAGGGCCCGAACCAAACTATGGCTACACCTTC.

This clone was seen once. This chain uses TRBV30 with TRBJ1-6, with TRBD1 matching 7 bases. CDR1 and CDR2 from the germline V gene are GTSNPN and SVGIG (reference sequence). The CDR3 has 16 amino acids. Unmatched junction bases numbered 5, after V lost 3 bases and J lost 0 bases. Written as DNA, the CDR3 is TGTGCCTGGAGGCGGACAGGCAACTCCTATAATTCACCCCTCCACTTT. Its translation: CAWRRTGNSYNSPLHF.

The chain combines TRBV29-1 with TRBJ2-7; TRBD1 matches 8 bases. V gave up 6 bases and J gave up 0 bases; unmatched junction bases: 7. This CDR3 contains 14 residues. CDR1 SQVTM and CDR2 ANQGSEA come from the germline V gene. The CDR3 nucleotides are TGCAGCGTGCTGTGGACAGGGAGCTCCTACGAGCAGTACTTC. Its translation is CSVLWTGSSYEQYF.

The rearrangement links TRBV27 to TRBJ2-2; 7 bases fit TRBD1. There are 15 residues in the CDR3. V was clipped by 7 bases and J by 7 bases; unmatched bases: 12. Germline V gives CDR1 MNHEY, CDR2 SMNVEV (reference sequence). The CDR3 nucleotides are TGTGCCAGCACCCGATTCGGACAGGTCGGCGGGGAGCTGTTTTTT. Amino acid sequence: CASTRFGQVGGELFF.

The rearrangement uses TRBV2 and TRBJ2-3; 7 nucleotides match TRBD1. In germline, CDR1 is SNHLY, CDR2 FYNNEI. The trim removed 1 base at V and 0 bases at J, leaving 4 bases unmatched. This CDR3 comprises 16 residues. CDR3 coding DNA: TGTGCCAGCAGTGAAGTGGACAGGCGAAGCACAGATACGCAGTATTTT. Protein: CASSEVDRRSTDTQYF. The full variable domain, rest sourced from reference TRBV2 and TRBJ2-3, is EPEVTQTPSHQVTQMGQEVILRCVPISNHLYFYWYRQILGQKVEFLVSFYNNEISEKSEIFDDQFSVERPDGSNFTLKIRSTKLEDSAMYFCASSEVDRRSTDTQYFGPGTRLTVL.

This chain uses TRBV7-9 with TRBJ2-3; D remains unclear. Germline CDR1 and CDR2: SEHNR and FQNEAQ (reference sequence). There are 17 residues in the CDR3. Trimming stripped 0 bases from V and 2 bases from J, with 15 bases between. CDR3: CASSLASQIKPTDTQYF. CDR3 nucleotide sequence: TGTGCCAGCAGCTTAGCAAGTCAGATTAAACCCACAGATACGCAGTATTTT.

J is TRBJ1-2 and V is TRBV19; the D gene is possibly TRBD1 (5 bases). The V and J ends lost 5 bases and 1 base respectively, with 8 bases between them. This CDR3 is built from 13 residues. Germline V gene sequence: CDR1 LNHDA, CDR2 SQIVND (reference sequence). CDR3 sequence reads: CASSQQVNYGYTF. CDR3 DNA: TGTGCCAGTAGTCAACAGGTTAACTATGGCTACACCTTC.

CDR3 DNA sequence: TGTGCCAGCAGCTTAAGGTCAGCGGGGCCTGGAAACACCATATATTTT. As protein: CASSLRSAGPGNTIYF. The rearrangement uses TRBV7-8 and TRBJ1-3; D might be TRBD1 (5 bases). This CDR3 comprises 16 residues. V dropped 2 bases and J dropped 2 bases, with 13 bases sitting between them. Germline V gene lookup returns CDR1 SGHVS and CDR2 FQNEAQ. Complete variable domain (other parts from reference TRBV7-8 and TRBJ1-3): GAGVSQSPRYKVAKRGQDVALRCDPISGHVSLFWYQQALGQGPEFLTYFQNEAQLDKSGLPSDRFFAERPEGSVSTLKIQRTQQEDSAVYLCASSLRSAGPGNTIYFGEGSWLTVV.

A note on this clone: Other DNA sequences in this specimen translate into the identical CDR3. The V gene is TRBV19, the J gene TRBJ1-5; possible D gene TRBD1, 5 bases. V lost 3 bases and J lost 0, with 9 bases in between. CDR1 is LNHDA and CDR2 is SQIVND in the germline V gene (reference sequence). This CDR3 has 15 residues. In DNA form, the CDR3 reads TGTGCCAGTAGTATCGTAAGGGGTAGCAATCAGCCCCAGCATTTT. This codes for CASSIVRGSNQPQHF.

This sequence joins TRBV28 and TRBJ2-1; TRBD2 matches at 10 bases. Unmatched junction bases numbered 13, after V lost 6 bases and J lost 8 bases. CDR1 and CDR2 from the germline V gene are MDHEN and SYDVKM. The CDR3 is made up of 16 amino acids. The CDR3 region has the DNA TGTGCCAGCAGCCAATACCCCTCTAGCGGGGGCCATGAGCAGTTCTTC. Translation: CASSQYPSSGGHEQFF.

The J gene is TRBJ2-2, the V gene TRBV4-3, with 10 positions matching TRBD2. Germline-derived CDR1 and CDR2 are LGHNA and YSLEER. This CDR3 spans 17 amino acids. V was pared by 1 base and J by 5 bases, with 7 bases of the junction left unmatched. Here the CDR3 reads CASSQGPGLATTGELFF. CDR3 nucleotide sequence: TGCGCCAGCAGCCAAGGCCCGGGACTAGCGACAACCGGGGAGCTGTTTTTT.